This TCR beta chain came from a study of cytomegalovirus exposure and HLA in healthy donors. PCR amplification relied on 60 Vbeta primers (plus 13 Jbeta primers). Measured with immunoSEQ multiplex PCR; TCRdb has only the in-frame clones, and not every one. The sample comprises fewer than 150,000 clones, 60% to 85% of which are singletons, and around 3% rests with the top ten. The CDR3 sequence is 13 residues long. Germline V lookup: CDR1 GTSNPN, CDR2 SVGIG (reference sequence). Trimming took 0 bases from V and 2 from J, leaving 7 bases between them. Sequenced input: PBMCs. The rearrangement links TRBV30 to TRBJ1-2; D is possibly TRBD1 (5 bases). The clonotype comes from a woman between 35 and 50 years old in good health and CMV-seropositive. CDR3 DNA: TGTGCCTGGAGTGTACGGGGGAACTATGGCTACACCTTC. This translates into CAWSVRGNYGYTF. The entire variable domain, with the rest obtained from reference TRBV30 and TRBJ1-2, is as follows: SQTIHQWPATLVQPVGSPLSLECTVEGTSNPNLYWYRQAAGRGLQLLFYSVGIGQISSEVPQNLSASRPQDRQFILSSKKLLLSDSGFYLCAWSVRGNYGYTFGSGTRLTVV.